This T cell receptor (beta chain) was recovered during a study of blood T cells in healthy people across ages. Together with a sample-barcoded 5' primer, a J-beta primer mix was included in a second PCR lasting about 6 to 11 cycles. TCRdb fed the 5' RACE reads into MiXCR, producing one record per CDR3 protein. Among about 730,000 distinct CDR3 sequences listed, around 40% were seen once. Per sample, a minimum of 6 million PBMCs were isolated. The junction had 12 bases not matched to a gene; V was cut back by 6 bases and J by 7 bases. Germline CDR1 and CDR2: DFQATT and SNEGSKA (reference sequence). This CDR3 is built from 17 residues.

The chain joins TRBV20-1 to TRBJ2-1; TRBD2 agrees at 16 bases. This TCR derives from a woman aged 55-75 years in good health. Sample: blood. The CDR3 loop reads CSADSRGTSGRGNEQFF. The CDR3 bases are TGCAGTGCGGACTCACGAGGGACTAGCGGGAGGGGGAATGAGCAGTTCTTC.